This T cell receptor beta chain was sequenced during a study of T cell responses to AZD1222 COVID-19 vaccine. Comments on this clone: The target antigen is unknown.

The study, taken as a whole, reports: White British ancestry dominated among donors, who included more females, and clonal diversity was possibly underestimated.

Only in-frame clones appear in the TCRdb table, and some are missing; sequencing was by immunoSEQ multiplex PCR. The table has around 150,000 clones, over 85% seen once. The receptor's source is an adult who received the AZD1222 COVID-19 vaccine. Here the sequenced sample was peripheral blood, taken 28 days after the second AZD1222 dose.

The CDR3 nucleotides are TGTGCCAGCAGGGATGGGGGAGGGGAGACCCAGTACTTC. Protein: CASRDGGGETQYF. The gene calls are TRBV2 and TRBJ2-5; 7 bases fit TRBD2. Germline V CDR1 and CDR2: SNHLY, FYNNEI. V shed 6 bases, J shed 5 bases, and the junction held 6 bases outside the gene matches. This CDR3 contains 13 residues.